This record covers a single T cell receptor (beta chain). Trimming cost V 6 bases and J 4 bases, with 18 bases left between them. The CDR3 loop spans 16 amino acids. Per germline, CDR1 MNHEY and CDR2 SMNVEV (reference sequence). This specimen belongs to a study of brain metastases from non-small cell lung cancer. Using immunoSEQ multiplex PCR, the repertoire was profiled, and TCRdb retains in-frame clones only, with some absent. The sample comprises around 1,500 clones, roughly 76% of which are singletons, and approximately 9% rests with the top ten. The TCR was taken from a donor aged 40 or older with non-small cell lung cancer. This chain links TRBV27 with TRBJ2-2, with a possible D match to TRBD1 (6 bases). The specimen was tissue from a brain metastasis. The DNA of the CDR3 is TGTGCCAGCAGGCCGCGTAATACAGGGAGCACCGGGGAGCTGTTTTTT. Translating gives CASRPRNTGSTGELFF.